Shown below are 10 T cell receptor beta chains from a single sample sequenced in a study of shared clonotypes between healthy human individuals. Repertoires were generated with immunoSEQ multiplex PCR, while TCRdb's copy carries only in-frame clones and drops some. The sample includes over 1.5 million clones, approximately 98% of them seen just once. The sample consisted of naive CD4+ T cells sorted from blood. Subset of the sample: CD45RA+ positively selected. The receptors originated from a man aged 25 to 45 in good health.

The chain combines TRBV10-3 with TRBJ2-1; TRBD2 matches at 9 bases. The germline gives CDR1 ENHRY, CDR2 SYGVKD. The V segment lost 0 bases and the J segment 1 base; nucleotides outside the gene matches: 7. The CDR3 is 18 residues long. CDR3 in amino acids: CAISESLSGSISYNEQFF. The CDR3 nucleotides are TGTGCCATCAGTGAGTCTCTTAGCGGGAGTATATCCTACAATGAGCAGTTCTTC.

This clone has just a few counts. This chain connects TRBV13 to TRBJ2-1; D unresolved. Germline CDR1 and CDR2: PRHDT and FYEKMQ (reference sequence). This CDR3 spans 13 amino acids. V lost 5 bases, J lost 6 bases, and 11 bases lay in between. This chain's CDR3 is CASSPPSRNEQFF. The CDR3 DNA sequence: TGTGCCAGCAGCCCCCCTTCTCGCAATGAGCAGTTCTTC. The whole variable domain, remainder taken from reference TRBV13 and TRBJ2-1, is AAGVIQSPRHLIKEKRETATLKCYPIPRHDTVYWYQQGPGQDPQFLISFYEKMQSDKGSIPDRFSAQQFSDYHSELNMSSLELGDSALYFCASSPPSRNEQFFGPGTRLTVL.

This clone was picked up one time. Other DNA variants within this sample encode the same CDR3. The CDR3: CSARVLYEQYF. Written as DNA, the CDR3 is TGCAGTGCTAGGGTACTATACGAGCAGTACTTC. This sequence joins TRBV20-1 and TRBJ2-7, with D unclear. The germline gives CDR1 DFQATT, CDR2 SNEGSKA (reference sequence). Trimming took off 3 bases at V and 4 bases at J, with 7 bases between the two ends. The CDR3 spans 11 residues.

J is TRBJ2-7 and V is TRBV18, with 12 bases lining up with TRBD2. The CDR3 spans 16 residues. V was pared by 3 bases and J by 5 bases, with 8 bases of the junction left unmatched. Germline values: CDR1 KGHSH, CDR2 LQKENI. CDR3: CASSPLRTSGNHEQYF. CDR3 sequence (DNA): TGTGCCAGCTCACCTTTACGGACTAGCGGGAACCACGAGCAGTACTTC. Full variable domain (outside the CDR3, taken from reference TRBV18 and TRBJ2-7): NAGVMQNPRHLVRRRGQEARLRCSPMKGHSHVYWYRQLPEEGLKFMVYLQKENIIDESGMPKERFSAEFPKEGPSILRIQQVVRGDSAAYFCASSPLRTSGNHEQYFGPGTRLTVT.

This CDR3 reads CASSRTAGGRHEQFF. The CDR3 region has the DNA TGTGCCAGCAGCCGGACGGCGGGAGGACGCCATGAGCAGTTCTTC. The V call is TRBV7-2, the J call TRBJ2-1; 8 nucleotides align to TRBD2. Germline V gene lookup returns CDR1 SGHTA and CDR2 FQGNSA. Unmatched junction bases numbered 11, after V lost 5 bases and J lost 8 bases. The CDR3 extends over 15 amino acids. The whole variable domain, filled in from reference TRBV7-2 and TRBJ2-1, reads GAGVSQSPSNKVTEKGKDVELRCDPISGHTALYWYRQSLGQGLEFLIYFQGNSAPDKSGLPSDRFSAERTGGSVSTLTIQRTQQEDSAVYLCASSRTAGGRHEQFFGPGTRLTVL.

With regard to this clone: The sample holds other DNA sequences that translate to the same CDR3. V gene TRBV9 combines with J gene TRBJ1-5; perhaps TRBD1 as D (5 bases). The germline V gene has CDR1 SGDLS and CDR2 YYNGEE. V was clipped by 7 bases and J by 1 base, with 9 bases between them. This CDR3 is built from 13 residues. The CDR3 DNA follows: TGTGCCAGCTCCCGGGGGAGCAATCAGCCCCAGCATTTT. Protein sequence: CASSRGSNQPQHF.

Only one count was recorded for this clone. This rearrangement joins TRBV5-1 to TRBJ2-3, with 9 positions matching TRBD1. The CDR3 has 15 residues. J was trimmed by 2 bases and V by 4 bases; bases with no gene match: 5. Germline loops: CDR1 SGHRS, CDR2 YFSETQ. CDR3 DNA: TGCGCCAGCAGCGCACGGGACAGGGACACAGATACGCAGTATTTT. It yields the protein CASSARDRDTDTQYF. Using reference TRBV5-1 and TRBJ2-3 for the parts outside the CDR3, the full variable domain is KAGVTQTPRYLIKTRGQQVTLSCSPISGHRSVSWYQQTPGQGLQFLFEYFSETQRNKGNFPGRFSGRQFSNSRSEMNVSTLELGDSALYLCASSARDRDTDTQYFGPGTRLTVL.

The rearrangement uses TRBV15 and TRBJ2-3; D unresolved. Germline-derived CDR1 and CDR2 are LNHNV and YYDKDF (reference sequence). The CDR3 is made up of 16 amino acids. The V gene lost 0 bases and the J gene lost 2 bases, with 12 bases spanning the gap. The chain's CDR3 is CATSRESRIDTDTQYF. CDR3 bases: TGTGCCACCAGCAGAGAATCGAGGATTGACACAGATACGCAGTATTTT.

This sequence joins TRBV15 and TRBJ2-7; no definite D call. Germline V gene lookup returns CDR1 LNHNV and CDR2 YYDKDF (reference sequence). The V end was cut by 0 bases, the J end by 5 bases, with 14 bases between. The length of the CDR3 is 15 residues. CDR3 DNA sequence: TGTGCCACCAGCAGAGATATTTCCAATGCGAACGAGCAGTACTTC. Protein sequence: CATSRDISNANEQYF.

The CDR3 loop is CASSIPTPSNQPQHF. The CDR3 region has the DNA TGTGCCAGTAGTATACCCACCCCTAGCAATCAGCCCCAGCATTTT. The chain couples TRBV19 to TRBJ1-5; D is ambiguous. The CDR3 extends over 15 amino acids. Germline V gives CDR1 LNHDA, CDR2 SQIVND (reference sequence). V was cut by 2 bases and J by 0 bases, with 8 bases left in between.